A few counts support the clone carrying this T cell receptor (beta chain). The V end lost 2 bases, the J end lost 0 bases, and 7 bases lay between the germline ends. The germline CDR1 and CDR2 sequences are LNHDA and SQIVND (reference sequence). The CDR3 contains 14 residues. Using its own MiXCR run on the 5' RACE reads, TCRdb lists one record per CDR3 protein. The sample shows around 690,000 distinct CDR3 sequences, 21% of them seen only once. This sample stems from a study of identical twins. These data were also filed under a second study, of T cells expressing NK-cell markers. From that report: The authors sequenced eight donors, of whom seven were HCMV-seropositive and one was seronegative. Where several donors were concerned, these clonotypes also led the CD3+CD56-NKG2C+ fraction.

This chain uses TRBV19 with TRBJ1-1; D is ambiguous. The sample comprised PBMCs. The sequence was obtained from a woman younger than 30 in good health. The CDR3 is CASSIPRMNTEAFF. In nucleotides, the CDR3 is TGTGCCAGTAGTATACCCAGGATGAACACTGAAGCTTTCTTT. The full variable domain, rest sourced from reference TRBV19 and TRBJ1-1, is DGGITQSPKYLFRKEGQNVTLSCEQNLNHDAMYWYRQDPGQGLRLIYYSQIVNDFQKGDIAEGYSVSREKKESFPLTVTSAQKNPTAFYLCASSIPRMNTEAFFGQGTRLTVV.